The source of this T cell receptor (beta chain) is a study of glioma-infiltrating T cells. Whole-study findings and limits: Tissue-blood divergence was below expectation in non-neoplastic patients, above in gliomas. CDR3 overlap between tissue and blood was very small.

The iRepertoire nested amplicon-rescue multiplex PCR amplified TCR alpha and beta CDR3s from RNA. Using its own MiXCR run on the multiplex PCR reads, TCRdb lists one record per CDR3 protein. The profile shows around 170,000 distinct CDR3 sequences, approximately 40% of them singletons. With respect to this clonotype: Antigen unknown.

Material: glioma tissue, nonneoplastic brain tissue, or PBMCs (not recorded which). This clonotype was obtained from a human donor with low-grade glioma or glioblastoma, undergoing nonglioma brain surgery, or in good health (not recorded which).

DNA for the CDR3: TGTGCCAGCAGTCCCGGGGCTAGCGGAGGAAGCTACGAGCAGTTCTTC. Residues: CASSPGASGGSYEQFF. The chain combines TRBV2 with TRBJ2-1; 7 positions match TRBD2. The CDR3 runs to 16 residues. V shed 5 bases and J 10 bases; nucleotides not matched to a gene: 17. The germline V gene encodes CDR1 SNHLY and CDR2 FYNNEI.